This paragraph reports one T cell receptor (beta chain). TCRdb's table, derived via immunoSEQ multiplex PCR, lists solely in-frame clones and lacks some. The sample has about 300,000 clones; about 88% are singletons. This entry is derived from a study of blood T cell repertoires in COVID-19. Study as a whole: Nucleic acid was either cDNA or gDNA, and it came from T cells, B-cell-depleted T cells, or PBMCs.

The receptor was derived from a man aged 70 or older with acute or convalescent COVID-19. The specimen sequenced was peripheral blood.

CDR3 sequence reads: CATSDRFGGQQGYTF. As DNA, the CDR3 is TGTGCCACCAGTGATAGGTTCGGAGGGCAGCAAGGCTACACCTTC. V is TRBV24-1 and J is TRBJ1-2; D uncertain. There are 15 residues in the CDR3. Per germline, CDR1 KGHDR and CDR2 SFDVKD. Trimming shortened V by 3 bases and J by 8 bases, and 18 bases separated the two germline ends.